This T cell receptor beta chain was documented in a study of cytomegalovirus exposure and HLA in healthy donors. Study overall: Prior work identified 95 million to 120 million unique TCR beta sequences in approximately 180 million T cells. Study-wide results and caveats: The presence/absence work took it that sequencing depth was about the same across donors. Most of the CMV-associated TCR beta chains (in a later analysis) appeared to be HLA-restricted. A list of approximately 160 TCR beta chains associated with cytomegalovirus was given.

Germline CDR1 and CDR2: SGHVS and FNYEAQ. The junction had 10 bases not matched to a gene; V was cut back by 1 base and J by 5 bases. The CDR3 is 18 residues long. Primers for the PCR totalled 60 Vbeta and 13 Jbeta. Libraries were prepared by immunoSEQ multiplex PCR; TCRdb keeps only in-frame clonotypes and omits some of them. This sample carries around 150,000 clones, 76% of them seen once, and the ten largest clones take about 3.9%. On this clone: Its antigen is not known.

The sequence came from a man between 18 and 29 years old in good health and CMV-seronegative. This chain connects TRBV7-6 to TRBJ2-2; TRBD2 aligns across 10 bases. Sequencing used PBMCs. CDR3 nucleotides: TGTGCCAGCAGCTTAGGGCTGGCTAGCGGGAGTTTTACCGGGGAGCTGTTTTTT. This gives the protein CASSLGLASGSFTGELFF.